This T cell receptor (beta chain) was observed in a study of T cells after posttransplantation cyclophosphamide (dated by TCRdb to about 2016). The study in broad terms: The study tracked T cell repertoire reconstitution by TRB sequencing after myeloablative bone marrow transplantation using posttransplantation cyclophosphamide as GVHD prophylaxis. Public TRB sequences were checked against a database of over 3,500 sequences associated with responses to pathogens, tumor antigens, self-antigens and alloantigens. Blood from every one of the roughly 30 PTCy patients who had 1-year posttransplant specimens underwent TRB sequencing. Samples from fewer than 40 PTCy-treated patients and fewer than 20 related bone marrow donors of those patients were subjected to antigen receptor sequencing. Because TRA and TRB clonality were tightly correlated in 9 samples, subsequent TCR analyses were focused on TRB only. In 3 patients, up to about 3 additional blood samples taken between 2 and 5.2 years after transplant also underwent TRB sequencing, as did pretransplant blood from 4 patients. What the authors observed across the whole study: Donor-recipient similarity was low at 1-2 months but increased during the first year, and donor CD8+ memory clones often dominated later blood repertoires. Across 35 to 55 patients, TRB clonality was highly associated with recipient CMV seropositivity and CMV reactivation, and diversity in PTCy patients was similar to diversity in CNI/methotrexate controls. The TRB repertoires of T cells infiltrating skin or the GI tract showed only limited overlap with the TRB repertoires found in blood.

PTCy-treated patients were drawn from a prospective multi-institutional clinical trial. Mononuclear cells from peripheral blood and bone marrow were separated by Ficoll-Hypaque density centrifugation and then cryopreserved. TRB sequencing used genomic DNA with the immunoSEQ assay at survey resolution or the hsTCRB kit. Per the authors' processing: The immunoSEQ software was used for initial read processing, and the LymphoSeq R package was used for repertoire analyses. For each TRB dataset, clonality was calculated as 1 minus normalized Shannon entropy, and the Gini coefficient was computed as well. To infer phenotypes in unsorted samples, TRB sequences from sorted subsets of the recipient or donor were mapped onto unsorted samples from the same recipient. In TCRdb, the immuneACCESS table is reduced to in-frame sequences with V and J assigned. These tables do not hold every clone; where another copy was compared, an unresolved V gene accounts for under half, and the others remain unexplained. The V and J calls and the clone size are those of that table, but D and trimming were determined from the DNA. In all, the sample holds roughly 25,000 clones, and more than 75% of those were seen once. The ten top clones hold 6.3% of the sample.

CDR1 and CDR2 (GTSNPN, SVGIG) derive from the germline V gene (reference sequence). From the cysteine up to the phenylalanine, the CDR3 has a length of 15 residues. The read is trimmed to its CDR3 DNA, 45 bases read in frame from base 1. Compared with germline, V lacks 5 bases and J lacks 1 base; bases without a gene match: 9. As to this clone: Its recognized antigen is unknown. There are no base qualities to consult, and no much larger clone falls within one base.

The receptor was isolated from an older woman with a blood cancer, CMV-positive, and with a related stem cell donor. This receptor chain uses TRBV30 and TRBJ2-3; TRBD1 aligns with 7 central bases. The sample taken for sequencing was PBMCs. The DNA reads as follows: TGTGCCTGGGCTTCGGGACAGCCAGGCACAGATACGCAGTATTTT. It is translated as CAWASGQPGTDTQYF.